These T cell receptor beta chains were read from a single sample in a study of blood T cell repertoires in COVID-19. Some clones are missing from TCRdb's copy, which holds only in-frame ones; the method was immunoSEQ multiplex PCR. Among 200,000 to 250,000 clones listed, 65% to 90% were seen once. The sequencing sample was made of peripheral blood. These receptors were collected from a woman between 50 and 59 years old with acute or convalescent COVID-19. The CDR3 runs from the conserved cysteine through the conserved F or W. The D gene is left open where the match is weak. The size of a clone is reported for some rows only, either as once, few or many, or as a class for expanded clones.

D gene,V gene,clone size,J gene,CDR3 protein,CDR3 DNA
NA,TRBV5-1,NA,TRBJ1-5,CASSFEGYSNQPQHF,TGCGCCAGCAGCTTCGAGGGATACAGCAATCAGCCCCAGCATTTT
TRBD2,TRBV7-2,NA,TRBJ2-3,CASSIGLAGEADTQYF,TGTGCCAGCAGCATTGGACTAGCGGGGGAGGCAGATACGCAGTATTTT
TRBD2,TRBV11-2,NA,TRBJ2-5,CASRASGGAETQYF,TGTGCCAGCAGAGCTAGCGGGGGGGCAGAGACCCAGTACTTC
TRBD1,TRBV25-1,once,TRBJ1-1,CASSGWTGNTEAFF,TGTGCCAGCAGTGGATGGACAGGGAACACTGAAGCTTTCTTT
NA,TRBV19,NA,TRBJ1-5,CASSKQGTSNQPQHF,TGTGCCAGTAGTAAACAGGGAACAAGCAATCAGCCCCAGCATTTT
NA,TRBV19,NA,TRBJ1-5,CASSMYNQPQHF,TGTGCCAGTAGTATGTACAACCAGCCCCAGCATTTT
NA,TRBV5-1,few,TRBJ1-1,CASSLPTGNTEAFF,TGCGCCAGCAGCTTACCGACGGGTAACACTGAAGCTTTCTTT
TRBD2,TRBV11-2,NA,TRBJ2-3,CASSSGIAGGGGTDTQYF,TGTGCCAGCAGCTCCGGTATAGCGGGAGGTGGGGGCACAGATACGCAGTATTTT
NA,TRBV7-9,NA,TRBJ1-2,CASSLGRGGEANYGYTF,TGTGCCAGCAGCTTAGGCAGGGGTGGGGAAGCTAACTATGGCTACACCTTC
NA,TRBV19,NA,TRBJ2-3,CASRQRTDTQYF,TGTGCCAGTCGACAGCGCACAGATACGCAGTATTTT
TRBD1,TRBV28,NA,TRBJ2-3,CASSPQGRSDTQYF,TGTGCCAGCAGTCCACAGGGGCGGTCGGATACGCAGTATTTT
NA,TRBV21-1,few,TRBJ2-7,CASSAQGEGTSDYEQYF,TGTGCCAGCAGCGCACAAGGAGAAGGGACTAGTGACTACGAGCAGTACTTC
TRBD2,TRBV2,NA,TRBJ2-7,CASLALAEYEQYF,TGTGCCAGCCTTGCCCTAGCGGAATACGAGCAGTACTTC
TRBD2,TRBV5-1,NA,TRBJ2-4,CASSFGEFGLADIQYF,TGCGCCAGCAGCTTCGGGGAATTTGGACTAGCAGACATTCAGTACTTC
TRBD1,TRBV7-2,few,TRBJ2-1,CASSLSGTGGVQVNEQFF,TGTGCCAGCAGCTTATCAGGGACAGGGGGCGTCCAGGTCAATGAGCAGTTCTTC
TRBD1,TRBV6-1,few,TRBJ1-2,CASSESEGALSGYTF,TGTGCCAGCAGTGAATCGGAGGGGGCTCTCTCTGGCTACACCTTC
TRBD2,TRBV9,NA,TRBJ2-1,CASSVMRGAYNEQFF,TGTGCCAGCAGCGTGATGCGGGGGGCCTACAATGAGCAGTTCTTC
TRBD2,TRBV3-1/TRBV3-2,NA,TRBJ2-2,CASRRSSGGAYSTGELFF,TGTGCCAGCAGACGGAGTAGCGGGGGGGCCTATTCCACCGGGGAGCTGTTTTTT
TRBD1,TRBV9,NA,TRBJ1-2,CASSGPRQGSSGYTF,TGTGCCAGCAGCGGACCAAGACAGGGCAGTAGCGGCTACACCTTC
TRBD1,TRBV4-1,NA,TRBJ2-1,CASSQAGTASYNEQFF,TGCGCCAGCAGCCAAGCCGGGACAGCCTCCTACAATGAGCAGTTCTTC
NA,TRBV19,few,TRBJ2-2,CASDEGGGTGELFF,TGTGCCAGTGATGAGGGAGGGGGCACCGGGGAGCTGTTTTTT
TRBD2,TRBV7-3,NA,TRBJ2-7,CASSLAGGAQYEQYF,TGTGCCAGCAGCCTCGCGGGGGGTGCCCAGTACGAGCAGTACTTC
TRBD2,TRBV7-9,NA,TRBJ2-3,CASSIGLAGADTQYF,TGTGCCAGCAGCATTGGACTAGCAGGCGCAGATACGCAGTATTTT
NA,TRBV19,NA,TRBJ2-5,CASRVGGDSETQYF,TGTGCCAGTAGGGTAGGCGGGGATTCAGAGACCCAGTACTTC
TRBD1,TRBV28,NA,TRBJ1-5,CASSSRGLQPQHF,TGTGCCAGCAGTTCCAGGGGGCTTCAGCCCCAGCATTTT
TRBD1,TRBV19,NA,TRBJ1-2,CASSIGRDRSPWNTF,TGTGCCAGTAGTATTGGGAGGGACAGGAGCCCCTGGAACACCTTC
TRBD2,TRBV3-1/TRBV3-2,NA,TRBJ2-1,CASSQTSGNEQFF,TGTGCCAGCAGCCAAACTAGCGGCAATGAGCAGTTCTTC
TRBD2,TRBV5-4,NA,TRBJ2-7,CASSLDPAGGREQYF,TGTGCCAGCAGCTTGGATCCAGCGGGGGGGCGCGAGCAGTACTTC
NA,TRBV28,many,TRBJ2-7,CASSPPTGSHEQYF,TGTGCCAGCAGTCCCCCCACAGGGTCCCACGAGCAGTACTTC
NA,TRBV5-4,once,TRBJ2-7,CASSLFRDEQYF,TGTGCCAGCAGCTTGTTCCGGGACGAGCAGTACTTC
TRBD1,TRBV3-1/TRBV3-2,NA,TRBJ1-1,CASSQVPVTGGNTEAFF,TGTGCCAGCAGCCAAGTTCCCGTGACAGGGGGGAACACTGAAGCTTTCTTT
TRBD1,TRBV28,NA,TRBJ1-2,CASSLSRTGKGGYTF,TGTGCCAGCAGCCTATCGCGGACAGGGAAAGGGGGCTACACCTTC
NA,TRBV3-1/TRBV3-2,NA,TRBJ1-2,CASSHEASYGYTF,TGTGCCAGCAGCCATGAGGCCAGCTATGGCTACACCTTC
TRBD1,TRBV2,NA,TRBJ1-6,CASRPGDSHSPLHF,TGTGCCAGCAGACCCGGGGACAGCCATTCACCCCTCCACTTT
TRBD1,TRBV5-8,once,TRBJ1-6,CASSLGDRDSYNSPLHF,TGTGCCAGCAGCTTGGGCGACAGGGACTCCTATAATTCACCCCTCCACTTT
TRBD1,TRBV10-3,NA,TRBJ1-5,CAISDTGGDQPQHF,TGTGCCATCAGTGATACAGGGGGTGATCAGCCCCAGCATTTT
NA,TRBV5-4,NA,TRBJ2-1,CASSLKTGSYNEQFF,TGTGCCAGCAGCTTAAAGACAGGCTCCTACAATGAGCAGTTCTTC
TRBD1,TRBV30,NA,TRBJ1-2,CAWSGQGSSGYTF,TGTGCCTGGAGTGGACAGGGTAGCTCTGGCTACACCTTC
TRBD1,TRBV28,NA,TRBJ1-5,CASRLTGDQPQHF,TGTGCCAGCAGATTAACAGGGGATCAGCCCCAGCATTTT
NA,TRBV28,NA,TRBJ2-3,CASSLWATQYF,TGTGCCAGCAGTTTATGGGCTACGCAGTATTTT
TRBD1,TRBV15,NA,TRBJ2-1,CATSRDRTGSNEQFF,TGTGCCACCAGCAGAGATCGGACAGGGTCCAATGAGCAGTTCTTC
NA,TRBV11-2,NA,TRBJ2-3,CASSFGGLDTDTQYF,TGTGCCAGCAGCTTTGGGGGCCTCGACACAGATACGCAGTATTTT
TRBD1,TRBV5-1,NA,TRBJ2-3,CASSWGDRDTDTQYF,TGCGCCAGCAGCTGGGGGGACAGGGATACAGATACGCAGTATTTT
NA,TRBV4-3,NA,TRBJ2-6,CASNTGSGANVLTF,TGCGCCAGCAACACGGGCTCTGGGGCCAACGTCCTGACTTTC
NA,TRBV7-2,NA,TRBJ1-4,CASSLERAPDKLFF,TGTGCCAGCAGCTTAGAGAGGGCGCCGGATAAACTGTTTTTT
TRBD1,TRBV5-1,NA,TRBJ1-2,CASSLSGGRYGYTF,TGCGCCAGCAGCTTGTCAGGGGGCAGGTATGGCTACACCTTC
NA,TRBV28,NA,TRBJ1-2,CASSPGDYGYTF,TGTGCCAGCAGTCCCGGGGACTATGGCTACACCTTC
NA,TRBV7-9,NA,TRBJ1-5,CASSSVNQPQHF,TGTGCCAGCAGCTCAGTAAATCAGCCCCAGCATTTT
NA,TRBV28,NA,TRBJ1-1,CASSSPTAMNTEAFF,TGTGCCAGCAGTTCCCCGACAGCCATGAACACTGAAGCTTTCTTT
NA,TRBV1,NA,TRBJ2-1,CTSSLLPSGHNEQFF,TGCACCAGCAGCCTCCTCCCTAGCGGTCACAATGAGCAGTTCTTC
NA,TRBV7-3,once,TRBJ2-2,CASSITGSGELFF,TGTGCCAGCAGCATCACAGGGAGCGGGGAGCTGTTTTTT
NA,TRBV4-1,NA,TRBJ2-6,CASSPSTGLVNLAGANVLTF,TGCGCCAGCAGCCCATCGACGGGTCTCGTAAATTTGGCTGGGGCCAACGTCCTGACTTTC
NA,TRBV20-1,NA,TRBJ2-3,CSASGGSYTDTQYF,TGCAGTGCTAGTGGAGGGAGTTATACAGATACGCAGTATTTT
TRBD2,TRBV11-2,once,TRBJ2-1,CASSLDSGPRDEQFF,TGTGCCAGCAGCTTAGATAGCGGGCCGAGAGATGAGCAGTTCTTC
TRBD1,TRBV5-1,few,TRBJ1-5,CASFSGMGQGRYYSNQPQHF,TGCGCCAGCTTTTCCGGGATGGGACAGGGACGATATTATAGCAATCAGCCCCAGCATTTT
TRBD1,TRBV30,NA,TRBJ1-5,CAWSHNRGPQPQHF,TGTGCCTGGAGTCATAACAGGGGCCCCCAGCCCCAGCATTTT
TRBD1,TRBV28,NA,TRBJ1-2,CAIKGQLEGIRFGYTF,TGTGCCATCAAGGGACAGTTGGAGGGCATAAGATTTGGCTACACCTTC
TRBD1,TRBV5-1,NA,TRBJ2-3,CASTRQGDTDTQYF,TGCGCCAGCACCAGACAGGGGGACACAGATACGCAGTATTTT
TRBD1,TRBV2,NA,TRBJ2-3,CASRDRERADTQYF,TGTGCCAGCAGGGACAGGGAAAGGGCAGATACGCAGTATTTT